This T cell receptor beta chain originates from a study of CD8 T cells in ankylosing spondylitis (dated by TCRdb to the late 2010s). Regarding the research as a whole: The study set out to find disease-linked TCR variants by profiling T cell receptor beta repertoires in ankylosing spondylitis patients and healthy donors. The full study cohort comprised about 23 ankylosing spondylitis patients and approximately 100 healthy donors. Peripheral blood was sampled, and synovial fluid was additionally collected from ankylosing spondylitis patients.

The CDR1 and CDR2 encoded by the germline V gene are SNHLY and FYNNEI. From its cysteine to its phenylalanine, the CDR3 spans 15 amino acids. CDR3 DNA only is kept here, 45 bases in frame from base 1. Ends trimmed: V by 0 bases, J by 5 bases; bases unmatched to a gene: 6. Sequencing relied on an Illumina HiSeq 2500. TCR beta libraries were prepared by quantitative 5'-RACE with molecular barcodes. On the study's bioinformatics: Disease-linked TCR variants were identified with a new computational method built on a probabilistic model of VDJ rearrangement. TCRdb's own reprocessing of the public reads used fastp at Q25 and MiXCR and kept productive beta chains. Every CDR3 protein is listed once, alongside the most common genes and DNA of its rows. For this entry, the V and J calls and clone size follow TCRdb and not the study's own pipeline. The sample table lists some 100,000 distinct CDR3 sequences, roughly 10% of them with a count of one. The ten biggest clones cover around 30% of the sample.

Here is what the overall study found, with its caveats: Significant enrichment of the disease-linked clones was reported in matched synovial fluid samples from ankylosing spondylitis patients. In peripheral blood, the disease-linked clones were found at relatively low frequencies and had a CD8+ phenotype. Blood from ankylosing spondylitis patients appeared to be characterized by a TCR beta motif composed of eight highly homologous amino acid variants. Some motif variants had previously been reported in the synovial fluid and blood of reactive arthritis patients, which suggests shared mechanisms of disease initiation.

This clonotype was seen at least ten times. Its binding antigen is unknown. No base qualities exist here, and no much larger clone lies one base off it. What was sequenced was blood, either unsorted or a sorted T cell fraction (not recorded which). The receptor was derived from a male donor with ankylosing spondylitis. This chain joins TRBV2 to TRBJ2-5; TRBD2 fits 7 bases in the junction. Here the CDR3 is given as CASSEAAGEGETQYF. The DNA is TGTGCCAGCAGTGAAGCGGCGGGAGAGGGGGAGACCCAGTACTTC.